These T cell receptor beta chains were read from a single sample in a study of post-analysis software for immune sequencing data. Via MiXCR, TCRdb re-called the PCR reads, giving one row per CDR3 protein. The table shows about 820,000 distinct CDR3 sequences, with roughly 58% occurring only once. Input material: blood. The source is a girl between 10 and 17 years old with multiple sclerosis. The CDR3 runs from the conserved cysteine through the conserved F or W. Fields, in order: V gene, J gene, clone size, D gene, CDR3 protein, CDR3 DNA. A D gene is named only where the DNA matches it firmly. Only some rows state a clone size, as once, few, many or a class for expanded clones.

V gene: TRBV6-1
J gene: TRBJ2-1
clone size: few
D gene: TRBD2
CDR3 protein: CASRRRSGLAGVLNEQFF
CDR3 DNA: TGTGCCAGCAGACGCCGTTCTGGACTAGCGGGGGTTCTCAATGAGCAGTTCTTC

V gene: TRBV6-1
J gene: TRBJ2-3
clone size: NA
D gene: TRBD1
CDR3 protein: CATTKTGGDTNTQYF
CDR3 DNA: TGTGCCACAACGAAGACAGGGGGTGATACGAATACGCAGTATTTT

V gene: TRBV20-1
J gene: TRBJ2-1
clone size: NA
D gene: TRBD2
CDR3 protein: CSARSPSGNEQFF
CDR3 DNA: TGCAGTGCCCGTTCCCCTAGCGGCAATGAGCAGTTCTTC

V gene: TRBV19
J gene: TRBJ2-1
clone size: few
D gene: NA
CDR3 protein: CASTAGPSSYNEQFF
CDR3 DNA: TGTGCCAGTACTGCGGGACCGAGCTCCTACAATGAGCAGTTCTTC

V gene: TRBV20-1
J gene: TRBJ2-3
clone size: NA
D gene: TRBD1
CDR3 protein: CSAKRQGSTDTQYF
CDR3 DNA: TGCAGTGCTAAAAGACAGGGTTCCACAGATACGCAGTATTTT

V gene: TRBV7-6
J gene: TRBJ2-1
clone size: NA
D gene: TRBD2
CDR3 protein: CASSLATGLVDEQFF
CDR3 DNA: TGTGCCAGCAGCCTAGCAACGGGACTAGTCGATGAGCAGTTCTTC

V gene: TRBV20-1
J gene: TRBJ2-1
clone size: NA
D gene: NA
CDR3 protein: CSAQTPTRGYNEQFF
CDR3 DNA: TGCAGTGCTCAAACCCCAACGAGGGGATACAATGAGCAGTTCTTC

V gene: TRBV7-8
J gene: TRBJ2-7
clone size: few
D gene: NA
CDR3 protein: CASSLDGGPDAYEQYF
CDR3 DNA: TGTGCCAGCAGCTTAGACGGGGGCCCTGATGCCTACGAGCAGTACTTC

V gene: TRBV7-9
J gene: TRBJ1-6
clone size: NA
D gene: TRBD1
CDR3 protein: CASSLDRGVNSPLHF
CDR3 DNA: TGTGCCAGCAGCTTAGACAGGGGGGTTAATTCACCCCTCCACTTT

V gene: TRBV4-1
J gene: TRBJ2-1
clone size: NA
D gene: TRBD1
CDR3 protein: CASSQPRDRDYNEQFF
CDR3 DNA: TGCGCCAGCAGCCAGCCCCGAGACAGGGACTACAATGAGCAGTTCTTC

V gene: TRBV28
J gene: TRBJ2-4
clone size: few
D gene: NA
CDR3 protein: CASSRPGTEGDIQYF
CDR3 DNA: TGTGCCAGCAGTCGCCCCGGGACCGAGGGGGACATTCAGTACTTC

V gene: TRBV6-4
J gene: TRBJ1-6
clone size: few
D gene: TRBD1
CDR3 protein: CASSDGTGGSPLHF
CDR3 DNA: TGTGCCAGCAGTGACGGGACAGGGGGTTCACCCCTCCACTTT

V gene: TRBV11-2
J gene: TRBJ1-6
clone size: NA
D gene: NA
CDR3 protein: CASSQSNSPLHF
CDR3 DNA: TGTGCCAGCAGCCAGTCCAATTCACCCCTCCACTTT

V gene: TRBV15
J gene: TRBJ2-4
clone size: few
D gene: TRBD2
CDR3 protein: CATSRASGWEGKNIQYF
CDR3 DNA: TGTGCCACCAGCAGAGCTAGCGGGTGGGAGGGCAAAAACATTCAGTACTTC

V gene: TRBV20-1
J gene: TRBJ2-7
clone size: NA
D gene: TRBD2
CDR3 protein: CSAETSGKVYEQYF
CDR3 DNA: TGCAGTGCTGAGACTAGCGGGAAGGTCTACGAGCAGTACTTC

V gene: TRBV6-6
J gene: TRBJ2-7
clone size: few
D gene: NA
CDR3 protein: CASRLTANSYEQYF
CDR3 DNA: TGTGCCAGCAGACTTACGGCCAACTCCTACGAGCAGTACTTC

V gene: TRBV5-1
J gene: TRBJ2-1
clone size: few
D gene: TRBD2
CDR3 protein: CASSSATSGMFNEQFF
CDR3 DNA: TGCGCCAGCAGCTCAGCTACTAGCGGGATGTTCAATGAGCAGTTCTTC

V gene: TRBV28
J gene: TRBJ2-7
clone size: NA
D gene: TRBD1
CDR3 protein: CASSSSPGQRSYEQYF
CDR3 DNA: TGTGCCAGCAGTTCATCCCCGGGACAGAGATCCTACGAGCAGTACTTC

V gene: TRBV29-1
J gene: TRBJ2-3
clone size: NA
D gene: TRBD2
CDR3 protein: CSGLAGGGTDTQYF
CDR3 DNA: TGCAGCGGACTAGCGGGAGGTGGCACAGATACGCAGTATTTT

V gene: TRBV7-9
J gene: TRBJ2-7
clone size: NA
D gene: NA
CDR3 protein: CASSARSFYEQYF
CDR3 DNA: TGTGCCAGCAGCGCCCGCAGCTTCTACGAGCAGTACTTC

V gene: TRBV7-9
J gene: TRBJ2-1
clone size: many
D gene: TRBD2
CDR3 protein: CASNLAGEVGEQFF
CDR3 DNA: TGTGCCAGCAACCTAGCGGGGGAGGTCGGTGAGCAGTTCTTC

V gene: TRBV5-1
J gene: TRBJ2-1
clone size: NA
D gene: TRBD2
CDR3 protein: CASSLWLGTSGRSEQFF
CDR3 DNA: TGCGCCAGCAGCCTTTGGTTGGGGACTAGCGGGAGGTCCGAGCAGTTCTTC